The present T cell receptor beta chain was sequenced within a study of cytomegalovirus exposure and HLA in healthy donors. At the level of the study: Of all 400 or so donors who were genotyped, about 80% belonged to the Caucasian-associated ancestry cluster.

For this clone: Its specificity is unknown.

Study-level results: Listed as cytomegalovirus-associated were over 150 TCR beta chains. Near-uniform donor sequencing depth was presumed by presence/absence analyses.

Primers included in the PCR were 60 Vbeta and 13 Jbeta primers. This table comes from immunoSEQ multiplex PCR, and its TCRdb copy is limited to in-frame clones, with some not included. The sample consists of 150,000 or so clones, under 85% of them appearing once. There were likely unrecorded immune exposures, though donors were nominally healthy when sampled. V trimming: 4 bases; J trimming: 5 bases; junction bases outside the gene matches: 8. Germline V gives CDR1 SGHDT, CDR2 YYEEEE. The CDR3 has 15 residues. This clonotype was sampled from a human donor in good health. The sample was PBMCs. The rearrangement joins TRBV5-6 to TRBJ1-5; TRBD1 agrees at 8 bases. The CDR3 spells CASSPWDRRYQPQHF. The DNA of the CDR3 is TGTGCCAGCAGCCCGTGGGACAGGAGGTATCAGCCCCAGCATTTT.